The 24 T cell receptor beta chains given below trace back to one sample, sequenced in a study of beta chain features in type 1 diabetes. Study-wide points: TCRB CDR3s from Type 1 diabetes patients were moderately but significantly shorter in all four CD4+ subsets.

No cognate antigen is known for these TCRs. Sequencing targeted expressed TCRB transcripts, as all isolated RNA had been reverse transcribed. Measured with immunoSEQ multiplex PCR; TCRdb has only the in-frame clones, and not every one. Of some 190,000 clones in the sample, 6.5% to 8.5% were seen once. The sequenced material came from central memory CD4+ T cells from blood. These receptors originate from a man between 18 and 29 years old with type 1 diabetes.

The genes are TRBV2 and TRBJ2-7, with 9 bases aligning to TRBD1. V shed 4 bases, J shed 7 bases, and the junction held 2 bases outside the gene matches. This CDR3 region has 12 residues. In germline, CDR1 is SNHLY, CDR2 FYNNEI. The CDR3 sequence: CASSVDRGEQYF. For the CDR3, the DNA is TGTGCCAGCAGTGTGGACAGGGGTGAGCAGTACTTC.

The CDR3 sequence is CASSLYSAGSAVPHTF. CDR3 nucleotides: TGTGCCAGCAGCTTATATTCCGCTGGATCGGCGGTTCCTCACACCTTC. The chain has TRBV7-8 and TRBJ1-2; D ambiguous. The germline V and J ends were trimmed by 2 bases and 12 bases, with 25 bases remaining between them. The CDR3 is 16 amino acids. Germline CDR1 is SGHVS and CDR2 is FQNEAQ.

This clone was detected a few times. The chain couples TRBV18 to TRBJ2-5; TRBD1 matches 7 bases. The DNA end is more similar to TRBJ2-7, so the J call may be wrong. The germline gives CDR1 KGHSH, CDR2 LQKENI. The CDR3 consists of 14 residues. CDR3 sequence (DNA): TGTGCCAGCTCACCCGGGACAGCCTCCTACGAGCAGTACTTC. Translation: CASSPGTASYEQYF.

This clone has a handful of counts. This chain joins TRBV27 and TRBJ1-4, with TRBD1 as a possible D gene (6 bases). CDR1 and CDR2 (germline): MNHEY, SMNVEV (reference sequence). The CDR3 length is 14 residues. The V end lost 6 bases, the J end lost 14 bases, and 22 bases lay between the germline ends. CDR3 in amino acids: CASRSSLQGRALFF. In DNA form, the CDR3 reads TGTGCCAGCAGATCCTCCTTACAGGGTCGGGCTCTGTTTTTT.

This clone showed up just a few times. Other DNA sequences in the sample encode the same CDR3. The rearrangement uses TRBV9 and TRBJ1-6; 11 positions agree with TRBD1. The germline V gene encodes CDR1 SGDLS and CDR2 YYNGEE. The CDR3 consists of 15 residues. V gave up 0 bases and J gave up 9 bases; unmatched junction bases: 2. CDR3 amino acids: CASSVGTGGSSPLHF. For the CDR3, the DNA is TGTGCCAGCAGCGTAGGGACAGGGGGCAGTTCACCCCTCCACTTT.

The chain has TRBV4-2 and TRBJ1-2; no clear D gene. Germline-derived CDR1 and CDR2 are LGHNA and YNFKEQ. V was clipped by 1 base and J by 7 bases, with 13 bases between them. CDR3 length: 14 amino acids. CDR3 region: CASSQGHRTGGYTF. The CDR3 DNA reads TGTGCCAGCAGCCAAGGGCACCGAACGGGTGGCTACACCTTC.

V usage is TRBV7-8 and J usage is TRBJ2-3, with a weak D call TRBD2 (7 bases). The germline gives CDR1 SGHVS, CDR2 FQNEAQ. V was clipped by 3 bases and J by 2 bases, with 21 bases between them. This CDR3 has 18 amino acids. CDR3 sequence (DNA): TGTGCCAGCAGCTTGCGTGGAAGGGGGGGACTTTTCACAGATACGCAGTATTTT. Translation gives CASSLRGRGGLFTDTQYF.

Only a few counts were recorded for this clone. The rearrangement joins TRBV2 to TRBJ2-5; D remains unclear. Germline CDR1 reads SNHLY; CDR2 reads FYNNEI. This CDR3 region has 14 residues. Trimming removed 3 bases from V and 0 bases from J, with 8 bases in between. The CDR3 coding sequence is TGTGCCAGCAGTGACCAGGCAGACCAAGAGACCCAGTACTTC. Its protein product is CASSDQADQETQYF. Variable domain in full (rest from reference TRBV2 and TRBJ2-5): EPEVTQTPSHQVTQMGQEVILRCVPISNHLYFYWYRQILGQKVEFLVSFYNNEISEKSEIFDDQFSVERPDGSNFTLKIRSTKLEDSAMYFCASSDQADQETQYFGPGTRLLVL.

The table lists this clone with a few counts. The rearrangement links TRBV18 to TRBJ2-7, with TRBD2 matching over 9 bases. V trimming: 2 bases; J trimming: 6 bases; junction bases outside the gene matches: 8. Germline CDR1 is KGHSH and CDR2 is LQKENI. The CDR3 extends over 15 amino acids. CDR3 region: CASSPYGGRVLEQYF. The CDR3, as DNA: TGTGCCAGCTCACCATATGGCGGGAGGGTCCTCGAGCAGTACTTC.

The genes are TRBV12-5 and TRBJ2-5; D perhaps matches TRBD2 (6 bases). In germline, CDR1 is LGHNT, CDR2 FRNRAP. This CDR3 comprises 14 residues. Trimming cost V 6 bases and J 1 base, with 12 bases left between them. CDR3: CASGPGGIQETQYF. The CDR3 nucleotides read TGTGCTAGTGGCCCTGGGGGGATCCAAGAGACCCAGTACTTC.

About this clone: Other DNA sequences in this specimen translate into the identical CDR3. The genes are TRBV28 and TRBJ2-5; possibly TRBD2 for D (5 bases). The CDR3 loop spans 13 amino acids. Germline CDR1 MDHEN, CDR2 SYDVKM. V was trimmed by 6 bases and J by 5 bases, leaving 13 bases between them. The CDR3 protein is CASSSPGGETQYF. Here the CDR3 DNA reads TGTGCCAGCAGCTCTCCCGGCGGGGAGACCCAGTACTTC.

This clone occurred a few times. The CDR3 reads CASSFPGGETQYF. The CDR3 DNA reads as TGTGCCAGCAGTTTTCCGGGGGGTGAGACCCAGTACTTC. The rearrangement uses TRBV6-5 and TRBJ2-5; 7 bases fit TRBD2. CDR1 and CDR2 (germline): MNHEY, SVGAGI. The CDR3 runs 13 residues. With 4 bases clipped from V and 5 bases from J, the junction kept 4 bases outside the gene matches.

This clone was seen only a few times. This chain uses TRBV7-8 with TRBJ2-7; 9 positions agree with TRBD2. The length of the CDR3 is 16 residues. Germline V gene lookup returns CDR1 SGHVS and CDR2 FQNEAQ. Germline trimming cut 3 bases from V and 4 bases from J; bases unmatched to any gene: 10. CDR3 loop: CASSFGGLANRYEQYF. DNA of the CDR3: TGTGCCAGCAGCTTCGGTGGACTAGCGAATCGTTACGAGCAGTACTTC. Full variable domain (rest looked up from reference TRBV7-8 and TRBJ2-7): GAGVSQSPRYKVAKRGQDVALRCDPISGHVSLFWYQQALGQGPEFLTYFQNEAQLDKSGLPSDRFFAERPEGSVSTLKIQRTQQEDSAVYLCASSFGGLANRYEQYFGPGTRLTVT.

This rearrangement joins TRBV9 to TRBJ2-2, with TRBD2 as a possible D gene (5 bases). The CDR3 sequence is 15 residues long. With 7 bases removed from V and 6 bases from J, the gap between germline ends came to 19 bases. The germline V gene has CDR1 SGDLS and CDR2 YYNGEE. CDR3 region: CASGRPAKEAGELFF. Written as DNA, the CDR3 is TGTGCCAGCGGTAGACCAGCGAAGGAGGCCGGGGAGCTGTTTTTT.

This clone has just a few counts. The DNA of the CDR3 is TGTGCCAGCAGCCCTGGGAGGAACTATGGCTACACCTTC. Its translation: CASSPGRNYGYTF. The chain combines TRBV7-2 with TRBJ1-2; D uncertain. CDR3 length equals 13 residues. V shed 5 bases and J shed 2 bases, with 9 bases lying between them. In germline, CDR1 is SGHTA, CDR2 FQGNSA.

In its sample, this clone was seen many times. The CDR3 region is CASSGSAANEKLFF. In DNA form, the CDR3 reads TGTGCCAGCAGTGGGAGTGCGGCTAATGAAAAACTGTTTTTT. J is TRBJ1-4 and V is TRBV2; D is unclear. The CDR3 has 14 amino acids. Germline CDR1 is SNHLY and CDR2 is FYNNEI. V lost 4 bases, J lost 3 bases, and 9 bases lay in between.

This chain joins TRBV7-2 and TRBJ2-3; D is possibly TRBD2 (5 bases). The CDR3 loop spans 18 amino acids. CDR1 and CDR2 from the germline V gene are SGHTA and FQGNSA. V dropped 1 base and J dropped 2 bases, with 19 bases sitting between them. CDR3 loop: CASSLGVARWSNTDTQYF. The CDR3 coding sequence is TGTGCCAGCAGCTTAGGGGTAGCGAGATGGTCGAACACAGATACGCAGTATTTT.

This clone was seen at least ten times. The chain links TRBV4-3 to TRBJ1-6; D uncertain. Per the germline V gene, CDR1 is LGHNA and CDR2 is YSLEER. This CDR3 is built from 16 residues. V gave up 1 base and J gave up 9 bases, with 16 bases separating them. DNA for the CDR3: TGCGCCAGCAGCCAAGCGGGTGGTGGTTTCGGTTCACCCCTCCACTTT. It yields the protein CASSQAGGGFGSPLHF.

The rearrangement links TRBV15 to TRBJ2-2, with 7 bases lining up with TRBD1. V was clipped by 3 bases and J by 9 bases; unmatched bases: 10. Per germline, CDR1 LNHNV and CDR2 YYDKDF (reference sequence). The CDR3 covers 15 residues. The DNA of the CDR3 is TGTGCCACCAGCAGGACAGGGCGTAACGAGAGGGAGCTGTTTTTT. Translated, it gives CATSRTGRNERELFF.

This clone was picked up a small number of times. J is TRBJ2-3 and V is TRBV19; TRBD2 aligns across 11 bases. This CDR3 comprises 15 residues. With 3 bases clipped from V and 10 bases from J, the junction kept 9 bases outside the gene matches. Germline V gene sequence: CDR1 LNHDA, CDR2 SQIVND (reference sequence). Here the CDR3 reads CASSMYSGRAESQYF. In nucleotides, the CDR3 is TGTGCCAGTAGTATGTATAGCGGGAGGGCTGAGTCGCAGTATTTT.

This clone was detected only once. The J gene is TRBJ2-2, the V gene TRBV7-7, with D possibly TRBD1 on 5 matching bases. Per the germline V gene, CDR1 is SSHAT and CDR2 is FNYEAQ (reference sequence). The CDR3 covers 15 residues. Trimming removed 5 bases at V and 0 bases at J, with 10 bases between. The CDR3 sequence is CASSRQLANTGELFF. DNA of the CDR3: TGTGCCAGCAGCCGACAGCTCGCGAACACCGGGGAGCTGTTTTTT.

This clone was counted between two and nine times. The chain couples TRBV6-5 to TRBJ2-5; D is uncertain. Germline V gene lookup returns CDR1 MNHEY and CDR2 SVGAGI. The CDR3 loop spans 12 amino acids. V lost 8 bases, J lost 2 bases, and 9 bases lay in between. The CDR3 nucleotides read TGTGCCAGCGGAAGACTGCAAGAGACCCAGTACTTC. This translates into CASGRLQETQYF.

This clone was detected a few times. The chain has TRBV5-1 and TRBJ2-5, with a possible D match to TRBD2 (6 bases). Germline CDR1 SGHRS, CDR2 YFSETQ. V was pared by 2 bases and J by 3 bases, with 14 bases between. The CDR3 is 15 amino acids. CDR3 amino acids: CASSLGRREEETQYF. The CDR3 region has the DNA TGCGCCAGCAGCTTAGGGAGGAGGGAGGAAGAGACCCAGTACTTC.

This clone was counted a few times. This chain connects TRBV28 to TRBJ1-1; the D gene is possibly TRBD1 (6 bases). The CDR3 is made up of 13 amino acids. Germline CDR1 and CDR2: MDHEN and SYDVKM. Trimming removed 10 bases at V and 2 bases at J, with 14 bases between. Here the CDR3 reads CATEGQINTEAFF. The CDR3 nucleotides read TGTGCCACTGAGGGACAAATCAACACTGAAGCTTTCTTT.